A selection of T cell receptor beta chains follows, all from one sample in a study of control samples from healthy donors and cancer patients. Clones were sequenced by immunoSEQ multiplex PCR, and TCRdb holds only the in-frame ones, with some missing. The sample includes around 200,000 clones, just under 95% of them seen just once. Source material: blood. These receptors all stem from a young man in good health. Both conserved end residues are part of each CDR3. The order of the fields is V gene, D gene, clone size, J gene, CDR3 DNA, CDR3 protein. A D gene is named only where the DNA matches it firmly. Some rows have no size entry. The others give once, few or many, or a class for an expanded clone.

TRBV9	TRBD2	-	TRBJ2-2	TGTGCCAGCAGCGTAACTCGCGGGGGGGCGAACACCGGGGAGCTGTTTTTT	CASSVTRGGANTGELFF
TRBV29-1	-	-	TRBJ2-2	TGCAGCGTTGAATGGGACACCGGGGAGCTGTTTTTT	CSVEWDTGELFF
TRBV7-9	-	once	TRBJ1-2	TGTGCCAGCAGCTTAGGAGATGAGGGAGGCTACACCTTC	CASSLGDEGGYTF
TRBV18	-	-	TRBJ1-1	TGTGCCAGCTCACTCGGGGACACACGTAACACTGAAGCTTTCTTT	CASSLGDTRNTEAFF
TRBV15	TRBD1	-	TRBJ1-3	TGTGCCACCAGCAGAGTTAGGACAGGGGGCGTAAACACCATATATTTT	CATSRVRTGGVNTIYF
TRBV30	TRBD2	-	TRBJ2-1	TGTGCCTGGAGGGACATTCAGCGGGGGGGTTACAATGAGCAGTTCTTC	CAWRDIQRGGYNEQFF
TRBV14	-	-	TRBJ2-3	TGTGCCAGCAGCCAAGGGATAGACTTCACAGATACGCAGTATTTT	CASSQGIDFTDTQYF
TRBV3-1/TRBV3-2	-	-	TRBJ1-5	TGTGCCAGCAGCCAAGGGGCAGGGGCCAATCAGCCCCAGCATTTT	CASSQGAGANQPQHF
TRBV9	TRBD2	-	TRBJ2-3	TGTGCCAGCAGTCCTAGTCAACTAGCGGGGGCCACAGATACGCAGTATTTT	CASSPSQLAGATDTQYF
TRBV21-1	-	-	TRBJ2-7	TGTGCCAGCACCCTCTCGAACTTC	CASTLSNF
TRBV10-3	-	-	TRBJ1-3	TGTGCCATCAGTGAGCAGGGCTCTGGAAACACCATATATTTT	CAISEQGSGNTIYF
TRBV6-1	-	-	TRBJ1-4	TGTGCCAGCAGTGAAGGGACTTGGGATGAAAAACTGTTTTTT	CASSEGTWDEKLFF
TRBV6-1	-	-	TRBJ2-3	TGTGCCAGCAGTGAGCAATCTAAGCAGCCGACAGATACGCAGTATTTT	CASSEQSKQPTDTQYF
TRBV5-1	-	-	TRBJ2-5	TGCGCCAGCAGCGGGGAACAGGGTATCGTTGAGACCCAGTACTTC	CASSGEQGIVETQYF
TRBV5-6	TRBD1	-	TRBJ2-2	TGTGCCAGCAGCTCCGGACCAGGGGGTCAGGGCAGGGAGCTGTTTTTT	CASSSGPGGQGRELFF
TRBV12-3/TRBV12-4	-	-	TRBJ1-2	TGTGCCAGCAGTAGCCTAAACTATGGCTACACCTTC	CASSSLNYGYTF
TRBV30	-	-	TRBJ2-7	TGTGCCTGGAGTGGGCTTGGGGGACCCCGCTACGAGCAGTACTTC	CAWSGLGGPRYEQYF
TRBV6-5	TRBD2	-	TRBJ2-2	TGTGCCAGCCGGCCTCCGGGGGGGGGAGTGCTGGAGCTGTTTTTT	CASRPPGGGVLELFF
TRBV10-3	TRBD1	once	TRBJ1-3	TGTGCCATCAGTAACAGGGGGGCCCCTGGAAACACCATATATTTT	CAISNRGAPGNTIYF
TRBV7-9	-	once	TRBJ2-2	TGTGCCAGCAGTTCGAACACCGGGGAGCTGTTTTTT	CASSSNTGELFF
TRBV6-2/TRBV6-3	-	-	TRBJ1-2	TGTGCCAGCAGTTACTCTATTGACCACAGGAATGGCTACACCTTC	CASSYSIDHRNGYTF
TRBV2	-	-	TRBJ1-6	TGTGCCAGCACGACCGCATATAATTCACCCCTCCACTTT	CASTTAYNSPLHF
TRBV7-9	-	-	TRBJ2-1	TGTGCCAGCAGCTTAAGACAGGTTATTCCTGTTAAGGACAATGAGCAGTTCTTC	CASSLRQVIPVKDNEQFF
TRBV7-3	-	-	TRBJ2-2	TGTGTCAGCAGCTTCGGACAGTACACCGGGGAGCTGTTTTTT	CVSSFGQYTGELFF
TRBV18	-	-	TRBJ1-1	TGTGCCAGCTCACCACAATATTCGAGCACTGAAGCTTTCTTT	CASSPQYSSTEAFF
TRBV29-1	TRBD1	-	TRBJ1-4	TGCAGCGTAGCGGGACAGGGGGATGAAAAACTGTTTTTT	CSVAGQGDEKLFF
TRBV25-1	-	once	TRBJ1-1	TGTGCCAGCAGACTGACCTGGAACACTGAAGCTTTCTTT	CASRLTWNTEAFF